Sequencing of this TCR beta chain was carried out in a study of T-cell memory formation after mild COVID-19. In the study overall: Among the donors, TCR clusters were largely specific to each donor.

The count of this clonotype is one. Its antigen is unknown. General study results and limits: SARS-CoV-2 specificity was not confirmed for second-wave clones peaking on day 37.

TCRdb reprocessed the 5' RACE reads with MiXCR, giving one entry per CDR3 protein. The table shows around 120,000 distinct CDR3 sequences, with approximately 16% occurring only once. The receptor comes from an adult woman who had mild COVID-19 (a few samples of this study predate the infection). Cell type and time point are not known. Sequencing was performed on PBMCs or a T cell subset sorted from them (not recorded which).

The CDR3 here is CASSPETVSDNQPQHF. The CDR3 DNA is TGCGCCAGCAGCCCAGAGACAGTCAGCGACAATCAGCCCCAGCATTTT. The chain couples TRBV4-1 to TRBJ1-5, with D maybe TRBD1 (5 bases). The CDR3 extends over 16 amino acids. CDR1 and CDR2 from the germline V gene are MGHRA and YSYEKL. V was trimmed by 4 bases and J by 3 bases, leaving 16 bases between them.